The 9 T cell receptor beta chains in this list originate from one sample, sequenced in a study of HIV-infected patients and healthy controls. 500 ng RNA was reverse transcribed with alpha and beta constant-region primers. Each of the alpha and beta chains got its own library through chain-specific third strand synthesis with indices. TCRdb re-analysed the 5' RACE reads in MiXCR, keeping a single row per CDR3 protein. This table holds 15,000 to 20,000 distinct CDR3 sequences, about 9% found once. Roughly three months, about 14 weeks, into antiretroviral therapy, follow-up blood was collected. No cell fractionation was done, so the repertoire covers all unsorted peripheral blood T cells. Sample: blood, taken during antiretroviral therapy. Every receptor here comes from an adult with HIV infection.

In its sample, this clonotype was seen many times. The chain carries TRBV3-1 and TRBJ1-5; 9 bases map to TRBD1. The CDR3 consists of 16 residues. The J segment lost 5 bases and the V segment lost 4 bases, leaving 9 bases of the junction unmatched. Germline V gene sequence: CDR1 LGHDT, CDR2 YNNKEL (reference sequence). The CDR3: CASSPWGQGSYQPQHF. CDR3 coding DNA: TGTGCCAGCAGCCCATGGGGACAGGGTTCATATCAGCCCCAGCATTTT. The whole variable domain, remainder taken from reference TRBV3-1 and TRBJ1-5, is DTAVSQTPKYLVTQMGNDKSIKCEQNLGHDTMYWYKQDSKKFLKIMFSYNNKELIINETVPNRFSPKSPDKAHLNLHINSLELGDSAVYFCASSPWGQGSYQPQHFGDGTRLSIL.

This clonotype was recorded at least ten times. The chain carries TRBV20-1 and TRBJ1-4, with 8 bases fitting TRBD1. The CDR3 sequence is 14 residues long. The V gene end was trimmed by 5 bases and the J gene end by 5 bases; junction bases not matched to a gene: 7. Germline V lookup: CDR1 DFQATT, CDR2 SNEGSKA (reference sequence). The CDR3 spells CSASTGGVNEKLFF. The CDR3 region has the DNA TGCAGTGCTTCTACAGGGGGGGTCAATGAAAAACTGTTTTTT.

Regarding this clonotype: A read error is possible here, since a much larger clone lies one base away. The chain uses TRBV5-1 and TRBJ1-2; D not resolved. Germline V gene sequence: CDR1 SGHRS, CDR2 YFSETQ. The CDR3 runs 14 residues. CDR3 in DNA: TGCGCCAGCAGCTTGGAAGTGATTAACTATAGCTACACCTTC. The encoded protein is CASSLEVINYSYTF. Using reference TRBV5-1 and TRBJ1-2 for the parts outside the CDR3, the full variable domain is KAGVTQTPRYLIKTRGQQVTLSCSPISGHRSVSWYQQTPGQGLQFLFEYFSETQRNKGNFPGRFSGRQFSNSRSEMNVSTLELGDSALYLCASSLEVINYSYTFGSGTRLTVV.

This clonotype was counted many times. The chain carries TRBV25-1 and TRBJ2-5; TRBD1 matches 7 bases. Germline V gene data show CDR1 as MGHDK and CDR2 as SYGVNS. J gave up 1 base and V 3 bases, and 5 bases lay outside the gene matches. CDR3 length: 15 amino acids. CDR3 DNA: TGTGCCAGCAGTGACCACGGGACAGCCCAAGAGACCCAGTACTTC. This codes for CASSDHGTAQETQYF.

This clonotype was detected many times. The junction departs from germline at one end; a sequencing error may be responsible. The rearrangement joins TRBV6-1 to TRBJ2-3; no reliable D call. The germline gives CDR1 MNHNS, CDR2 SASEGT. There are 14 residues in the CDR3. This CDR3 is CASTEPWGTDTQYF. The CDR3 DNA is TGTGCCAGCACTGAACCTTGGGGAACAGATACGCAGTATTTT.

In this sample, this clonotype turned up many times. The chain links TRBV5-1 to TRBJ2-7, with D unresolved. Deletions cut 2 bases from V and 1 base from J, with 7 bases between. The CDR3 extends over 13 amino acids. In germline, CDR1 is SGHRS, CDR2 YFSETQ. DNA of the CDR3: TGCGCCAGCAGCTTTGGATGGTCCTACGAGCAGTACTTC. Translated: CASSFGWSYEQYF.

This clonotype was picked up many times. The V and J genes are TRBV12-3 or TRBV12-4 and TRBJ2-2; TRBD1 matches 10 bases. The V segment lost 4 bases and the J segment 0 bases; nucleotides outside the gene matches: 8. There are 18 residues in the CDR3. CDR3 bases: TGTGCCAGCAGTTCAATCCGGGACAGGGGACCGAACACCGGGGAGCTGTTTTTT. Translation: CASSSIRDRGPNTGELFF.

This clonotype was counted at least ten times. The chain links TRBV29-1 to TRBJ1-1; D unresolved. Germline loops: CDR1 SQVTM, CDR2 ANQGSEA. CDR3 size: 12 residues. Deletions cut 5 bases from V and 4 bases from J, with 11 bases between. The CDR3 region is CSVRGVGTEAFF. The DNA for the CDR3 is TGCAGCGTTCGAGGAGTGGGCACTGAAGCTTTCTTT.

This chain connects TRBV13 to TRBJ2-3, with D possibly TRBD2 on 6 matching bases. CDR3 length: 15 amino acids. Germline V gene data show CDR1 as PRHDT and CDR2 as FYEKMQ (reference sequence). Trimming took 4 bases from V and 5 from J, leaving 16 bases between them. The CDR3 protein is CASSSRDREQDTQYF. The DNA for the CDR3 is TGTGCCAGCAGCTCCCGGGACCGGGAGCAAGATACGCAGTATTTT.